A single sample is the source of the 27 T cell receptor beta chains below, sequenced in a study of T cells in Graves' hyperthyroidism and ophthalmopathy. RNA transcripts were the template for amplifying TCR beta CDR3 regions. The HTBI primer set drove a first-round RT-PCR of the TCR CDR3. Each CDR3 protein is one row after TCRdb ran MiXCR on the multiplex PCR reads. The data hold about 400,000 distinct CDR3 sequences, with about 15% observed a single time. Sequenced material: blood. These receptor sequences come from a woman aged 25-40 years with Graves' hyperthyroidism.

The CDR3 coding sequence is TGCAGTGCTAGAGGCAGGGGGGGCCAAGAGACCCAGTACTTC. Amino acid sequence: CSARGRGGQETQYF. The chain employs TRBV20-1 and TRBJ2-5; D may be TRBD1 or TRBD2 (7 bases each). V was cut by 1 base and J by 1 base, with 10 bases left in between. The CDR3 sequence is 14 residues long. CDR1 and CDR2 from the germline V gene are DFQATT and SNEGSKA (reference sequence).

The DNA of the CDR3 is TGTGCCAGCAGCGCAGGCCCTACCGGGCCTGGGGCGAGTTCACCCCTCCACTTT. Amino acids: CASSAGPTGPGASSPLHF. The chain carries TRBV9 and TRBJ1-6; a weak D match, TRBD1 (5 bases). The CDR3 runs 18 residues. Germline lookup yields CDR1 SGDLS and CDR2 YYNGEE. Between the trimmed V and J ends, which lost 3 bases and 9 bases, there was a span of 25 bases.

The sample holds many counts of this clonotype. The genes are TRBV18 and TRBJ2-7; D not resolved. V was cut by 2 bases and J by 3 bases, with 8 bases left in between. Germline V lookup: CDR1 KGHSH, CDR2 LQKENI. CDR3 length equals 13 residues. This chain's CDR3 is CASSPSSGYEQYF. CDR3 in DNA: TGTGCCAGCTCACCATCCTCAGGCTACGAGCAGTACTTC.

This clonotype was seen a few times. J is TRBJ2-5 and V is TRBV30; D is undetermined. Germline assignment: CDR1 GTSNPN and CDR2 SVGIG (reference sequence). The V end lost 0 bases, the J end lost 1 base, and 9 bases lay between the germline ends. The CDR3 is 14 amino acids. The CDR3 here is CAWSVVRGQETQYF. The CDR3 DNA is TGTGCCTGGAGTGTGGTCCGCGGCCAAGAGACCCAGTACTTC.

The chain uses TRBV10-3 and TRBJ2-2; 9 nucleotides match TRBD2. Germline V gene lookup returns CDR1 ENHRY and CDR2 SYGVKD. The CDR3 is 16 residues long. The V and J ends lost 4 bases and 0 bases, in that order; junction bases with no gene match: 3. CDR3 region: CAISAASGTNTGELFF. CDR3 bases: TGTGCCATCAGTGCCGCTAGCGGGACGAACACCGGGGAGCTGTTTTTT.

This clonotype was detected only a few times. V and J are TRBV29-1 and TRBJ2-7; D is uncertain. This CDR3 comprises 12 residues. Trimming removed 4 bases from V and 3 bases from J, with 10 bases in between. CDR1 and CDR2 (germline): SQVTM, ANQGSEA. The CDR3 region has the DNA TGCAGCGTTGTACAGCTAAACTACGAGCAGTACTTC. Amino acids: CSVVQLNYEQYF.

The rearrangement links TRBV20-1 to TRBJ2-5; 9 bases agree with TRBD1. V shed 3 bases, J shed 5 bases, and the junction held 4 bases outside the gene matches. Germline CDR1 DFQATT, CDR2 SNEGSKA (reference sequence). The CDR3 is made up of 13 amino acids. The CDR3 region is CSASGQGSETQYF. CDR3 DNA sequence: TGCAGTGCTAGCGGACAGGGGTCGGAGACCCAGTACTTC.

This clonotype was seen repeatedly, ten times or more. The chain carries TRBV28 and TRBJ2-6, with D unresolved. CDR1 MDHEN and CDR2 SYDVKM come from the germline V gene. The V gene lost 2 bases and the J gene lost 4 bases, with 9 bases spanning the gap. This CDR3 region has 15 residues. The CDR3 nucleotides are TGTGCCAGCAGTTTACCCGGGTCCGGGGCCAACGTCCTGACTTTC. The encoded protein is CASSLPGSGANVLTF.

The V call is TRBV5-6, the J call TRBJ1-3, with a possible D match to TRBD1 (6 bases). The length of the CDR3 is 15 residues. V was clipped by 0 bases and J by 5 bases, with 12 bases between them. Germline V gene lookup returns CDR1 SGHDT and CDR2 YYEEEE. This chain's CDR3 is CASSLAFRGRNTIYF. DNA for the CDR3: TGTGCCAGCAGCTTGGCCTTCAGGGGAAGAAACACCATATATTTT.

This clonotype came up many times. V usage is TRBV2 and J usage is TRBJ1-1, with 7 bases matching TRBD1. From germline, CDR1 is SNHLY and CDR2 FYNNEI. This CDR3 contains 15 residues. V lost 5 bases, J lost 0 bases, and 6 bases stayed unmatched. This CDR3 is CASSRSTGVNTEAFF. DNA for the CDR3: TGTGCCAGCAGTCGAAGTACAGGGGTGAACACTGAAGCTTTCTTT.

About this clonotype: As the CDR3 is not closed by the conserved phenylalanine or tryptophan, this likely results from a read error. This chain links TRBV10-3 with TRBJ2-5; a weak D match, TRBD2 (5 bases). The germline V gene encodes CDR1 ENHRY and CDR2 SYGVKD. This CDR3 contains 14 residues. Trimming stripped 3 bases from V and 5 bases from J, with 13 bases between. The CDR3 region is CAISDSTSAETQYL. For the CDR3, the DNA is TGTGCCATCAGTGATTCTACTAGTGCGGAGACCCAGTACCTC.

A few counts support this clonotype. The chain joins TRBV9 to TRBJ1-6; TRBD1 matches at 7 bases. The CDR3 contains 14 residues. In germline, CDR1 is SGDLS, CDR2 YYNGEE. Germline trimming cut 4 bases from V and 8 bases from J; bases unmatched to any gene: 6. This CDR3 is CASSLDRAYSPLHF. CDR3 DNA: TGTGCCAGCAGCCTAGACAGGGCGTATTCACCCCTCCACTTT.

The chain is built from TRBV5-1 and TRBJ2-7; TRBD1 matches 8 bases. This CDR3 region has 16 residues. Germline V gene data show CDR1 as SGHRS and CDR2 as YFSETQ. Trimming cost V 6 bases and J 3 bases; bases outside gene matches: 14. The CDR3 spells CASTGAAGGLFYEQYF. The CDR3 bases are TGCGCCAGCACCGGAGCGGCAGGGGGCTTATTCTACGAGCAGTACTTC.

This clonotype has at least ten counts. This rearrangement joins TRBV2 to TRBJ2-7; D might be TRBD2 (6 bases). This CDR3 has 17 amino acids. CDR1 is SNHLY, CDR2 FYNNEI, per germline. V was cut by 4 bases and J by 0 bases, with 19 bases left in between. The CDR3 reads CASSAPTGSGSSYEQYF. The CDR3 DNA reads as TGTGCCAGCAGTGCCCCTACAGGTAGCGGAAGCTCCTACGAGCAGTACTTC. Variable domain in full (rest from reference TRBV2 and TRBJ2-7): EPEVTQTPSHQVTQMGQEVILRCVPISNHLYFYWYRQILGQKVEFLVSFYNNEISEKSEIFDDQFSVERPDGSNFTLKIRSTKLEDSAMYFCASSAPTGSGSSYEQYFGPGTRLTVT.

This sequence joins TRBV5-4 and TRBJ2-3, with D perhaps matching TRBD2 (6 bases). Germline V gene sequence: CDR1 SGHNT, CDR2 YYREEE (reference sequence). V was trimmed by 5 bases and J by 1 base, leaving 14 bases between them. This CDR3 comprises 15 residues. In DNA, the CDR3 is TGTGCCAGCAGACCCGGGAGTAGCGGCACAGATACGCAGTATTTT. Translating it yields CASRPGSSGTDTQYF.

This clonotype was observed many times. The chain joins TRBV6-5 to TRBJ2-5, with TRBD1 identical over 11 bases. The CDR3 has 15 residues. Germline V gene data show CDR1 as MNHEY and CDR2 as SVGAGI. V dropped 3 bases and J dropped 4; count of bases not matched to a gene: 4. CDR3 protein: CASSYEGQGGETQYF. CDR3 nucleotide sequence: TGTGCCAGCAGTTATGAGGGACAGGGGGGAGAGACCCAGTACTTC.

The chain links TRBV5-1 to TRBJ1-3, with a tentative D call TRBD1 (5 bases). This CDR3 is built from 15 residues. Germline V gene sequence: CDR1 SGHRS, CDR2 YFSETQ. V dropped 0 bases and J dropped 0 bases, with 7 bases sitting between them. The CDR3 DNA reads TGCGCCAGCAGCTTGGAACAGGTCTCTGGAAACACCATATATTTT. It yields the protein CASSLEQVSGNTIYF.

This clonotype was detected only a few times. The V and J genes are TRBV5-4 and TRBJ2-1; 11 bases are a match to TRBD2. The CDR3 spans 16 residues. Germline V gives CDR1 SGHNT, CDR2 YYREEE (reference sequence). V lost 4 bases and J lost 5; bases outside the gene matches: 8. The CDR3 loop reads CASSAPGLAANNEQFF. The DNA of the CDR3 is TGTGCCAGCAGCGCTCCGGGACTAGCGGCCAACAATGAGCAGTTCTTC.

This clonotype was observed many times. The chain uses TRBV6-2 or TRBV6-3 and TRBJ2-5; no clear D. The germline V gene encodes CDR1 MNHEY and CDR2 SVGEGT. CDR3 size: 12 residues. The V and J ends lost 6 bases and 2 bases respectively, with 7 bases between them. The CDR3 sequence: CASSFWQETQYF. As DNA, the CDR3 is TGTGCCAGCAGCTTTTGGCAAGAGACCCAGTACTTC.

The chain employs TRBV7-2 and TRBJ1-1, with D perhaps matching TRBD1 (5 bases). Germline-derived CDR1 and CDR2 are SGHTA and FQGNSA. The CDR3 is made up of 14 amino acids. Trimming left V 5 bases short and J 3 bases short, with 13 bases between. CDR3 loop: CASSPSGGDTEAFF. As DNA, the CDR3 is TGTGCCAGCAGCCCAAGTGGGGGAGACACTGAAGCTTTCTTT. The full variable domain, in which reference TRBV7-2 and TRBJ1-1 provide the parts outside the CDR3, is GAGVSQSPSNKVTEKGKDVELRCDPISGHTALYWYRQSLGQGLEFLIYFQGNSAPDKSGLPSDRFSAERTGGSVSTLTIQRTQQEDSAVYLCASSPSGGDTEAFFGQGTRLTVV.

This clonotype was observed at least ten times. The chain recombines TRBV2 with TRBJ1-2; 7 bases map to TRBD1. The germline gives CDR1 SNHLY, CDR2 FYNNEI. J gave up 7 bases and V 7 bases, and 12 bases lay outside the gene matches. This CDR3 has 14 amino acids. The CDR3 loop is CASKPARGGGGYTF. The CDR3 coding sequence is TGTGCCAGCAAGCCCGCCAGGGGGGGGGGTGGCTACACCTTC.

The chain has TRBV19 and TRBJ2-1, with TRBD2 as a possible D gene (6 bases). The germline V gene encodes CDR1 LNHDA and CDR2 SQIVND (reference sequence). CDR3 size: 15 residues. Between the trimmed V and J ends, which lost 6 bases and 4 bases, there was a span of 16 bases. The CDR3 spells CASSKQTSWYNEQFF. Here the CDR3 DNA reads TGTGCCAGTAGCAAACAGACTAGTTGGTACAATGAGCAGTTCTTC. Full variable domain (outside the CDR3, taken from reference TRBV19 and TRBJ2-1): DGGITQSPKYLFRKEGQNVTLSCEQNLNHDAMYWYRQDPGQGLRLIYYSQIVNDFQKGDIAEGYSVSREKKESFPLTVTSAQKNPTAFYLCASSKQTSWYNEQFFGPGTRLTVL.

The genes are TRBV5-1 and TRBJ2-3; 10 positions agree with TRBD2. V lost 0 bases and J lost 3; bases outside the gene matches: 7. The CDR3 totals 17 residues. The V gene's germline CDR1 is SGHRS and CDR2 YFSETQ. The chain's CDR3 is CASSLGASGRGTDTQYF. CDR3 coding DNA: TGCGCCAGCAGCTTGGGAGCTAGCGGGAGAGGGACAGATACGCAGTATTTT.

This chain links TRBV9 with TRBJ1-2; tentative D call: TRBD1 (5 bases). The V end lost 4 bases, the J end lost 4 bases, and 11 bases lay between the germline ends. The CDR3 length is 13 residues. Looked up from germline, CDR1 is SGDLS and CDR2 is YYNGEE. The CDR3 protein is CASSYDSAYGYTF. The CDR3 bases are TGTGCCAGCAGCTACGACAGCGCCTATGGCTACACCTTC.

About this clonotype itself: A clone one base away is much larger, so this may be a read error. This CDR3 fails to terminate in the conserved phenylalanine or tryptophan, so it likely reflects a read error. The V gene is TRBV28, the J gene TRBJ1-1, with D unclear. Trimming removed 2 bases from V and 4 bases from J, with 23 bases in between. The germline V gene encodes CDR1 MDHEN and CDR2 SYDVKM. CDR3 length: 18 residues. The CDR3: CASSLIAQRLSRSTEAFI. CDR3 bases: TGTGCCAGCAGTTTAATAGCACAGAGGTTAAGCAGGAGCACTGAAGCTTTCATT.

Only a few counts were recorded for this clonotype. The genes are TRBV7-2 and TRBJ1-2, with unresolved D. V was shortened by 1 base and J by 3 bases, with 12 bases between the two germline ends. Germline assignment: CDR1 SGHTA and CDR2 FQGNSA. The CDR3 is 15 amino acids. The CDR3 reads CASSLVGKQDYGYTF. The CDR3 DNA sequence: TGTGCCAGCAGCTTAGTTGGGAAGCAGGACTATGGCTACACCTTC.

This clonotype was counted between two and nine times. The CDR3 nucleotides read TGTGCCAGCTCACCGCCCCAGGGAGGAAACACCATATATTTT. Translating it yields CASSPPQGGNTIYF. The chain joins TRBV18 to TRBJ1-3; tentative D call: TRBD1 (5 bases). Germline CDR1 reads KGHSH; CDR2 reads LQKENI. There are 14 residues in the CDR3. With 3 bases removed from V and 4 bases from J, the gap between germline ends came to 10 bases.